Shown below are 20 T cell receptor beta chains from a single sample sequenced in a study of metastatic and nonmetastatic thyroid tumors. All patients were treatment-naive before thyroid surgery. TCRdb re-processed the PCR reads through MiXCR. The table has 50,000 or so clones, about 20% seen once. Sequencing used blood. These receptor sequences come from a male donor with papillary thyroid cancer or a benign thyroid nodule (not recorded which). Some clones in this sample may be carry-over from other donors' samples.

V gene TRBV20-1 combines with J gene TRBJ1-5; D gene uncertain. The CDR3 is 15 residues long. Germline V lookup: CDR1 DFQATT, CDR2 SNEGSKA (reference sequence). Trimming took off 5 bases at V and 0 bases at J, with 14 bases between the two ends. The CDR3 here is CSARTTANSNQPQHF. In DNA, the CDR3 is TGCAGTGCTCGAACGACCGCGAATAGCAATCAGCCCCAGCATTTT.

Remarks on this clone: A clone one base away is much larger, so this may be a read error. Other DNA sequences in the sample encode the same CDR3. The J gene is TRBJ2-3, the V gene TRBV5-6, with a tentative D call TRBD2 (5 bases). Trimming removed 7 bases from V and 6 bases from J, with 21 bases in between. Germline CDR1 SGHDT, CDR2 YYEEEE. The CDR3 is made up of 15 amino acids. This chain's CDR3 is CASQNEGLNTDTQYF. The CDR3 DNA follows: TGTGCCAGCCAAAACGAGGGTCTGAACACGGATACGCAGTATTTT.

This clone was counted only a few times. A read error may be the cause here, since a much bigger clone is one base away. The V call is TRBV5-5, the J call TRBJ2-1; 9 nucleotides align to TRBD2. CDR3 length equals 15 residues. V lost 1 base and J lost 9; bases outside the gene matches: 8. Germline V gene sequence: CDR1 SGHKS, CDR2 YYEKEE (reference sequence). The CDR3 DNA sequence: TGTGCCAGCAGCTTGAGACTAGCGGCTCCTAGTGAGCAGTTCTTC. Its translation: CASSLRLAAPSEQFF.

The chain couples TRBV5-1 to TRBJ2-7, with 7 bases fitting TRBD1. CDR3 size: 14 residues. The V gene end was trimmed by 3 bases and the J gene end by 2 bases; junction bases not matched to a gene: 5. Looked up from germline, CDR1 is SGHRS and CDR2 is YFSETQ. In DNA form, the CDR3 reads TGCGCCAGCAGCTGGGACAGTCAGACCTACGAGCAGTACTTC. This encodes CASSWDSQTYEQYF. The full variable domain, its missing parts supplied by reference TRBV5-1 and TRBJ2-7, is KAGVTQTPRYLIKTRGQQVTLSCSPISGHRSVSWYQQTPGQGLQFLFEYFSETQRNKGNFPGRFSGRQFSNSRSEMNVSTLELGDSALYLCASSWDSQTYEQYFGPGTRLTVT.

This clone has at least ten counts. This chain uses TRBV10-1 with TRBJ2-1, with D perhaps matching TRBD1 (5 bases). Per germline, CDR1 WNHNN and CDR2 SYGVQD (reference sequence). V was trimmed by 6 bases and J by 4 bases, leaving 10 bases between them. The CDR3 consists of 13 residues. CDR3 residues: CASSGQGYNEQFF. In DNA form, the CDR3 reads TGCGCCAGCAGCGGTCAGGGATACAATGAGCAGTTCTTC.

This clone was counted ten times or more. The chain links TRBV5-1 to TRBJ2-2, with TRBD1 as a possible D gene (5 bases). V was pared by 6 bases and J by 7 bases, with 22 bases between. The CDR3 totals 16 residues. Germline lookup yields CDR1 SGHRS and CDR2 YFSETQ. Here the CDR3 reads CASTPSGQGANGELFF. The DNA for the CDR3 is TGCGCCAGCACTCCCTCAGGGCAGGGCGCGAACGGGGAGCTGTTTTTT.

Concerning this clone itself: The missing conserved phenylalanine or tryptophan at the end of this CDR3 makes a read error likely. V and J are TRBV5-1 and TRBJ1-4; no firm D call. This CDR3 comprises 14 residues. From germline, CDR1 is SGHRS and CDR2 YFSETQ. The CDR3: CASRLSSTNEKLFS. CDR3 DNA sequence: TGTGCCAGCAGGCTCTCATCAACTAATGAAAAACTGTTTTCT.

This clone was picked up many times. Other DNA sequences in the same sample also yield this CDR3. The gene calls are TRBV19 and TRBJ2-6; D gene ambiguous. V was shortened by 1 base and J by 0 bases, with 4 bases between the two germline ends. Germline V gives CDR1 LNHDA, CDR2 SQIVND (reference sequence). This CDR3 comprises 15 residues. This CDR3 reads CASSIGGSGANVLTF. The CDR3 DNA sequence: TGTGCCAGTAGTATAGGGGGCTCTGGGGCCAACGTCCTGACTTTC.

This clone occurred a few times. An end of the junction differs from the germline gene, which may be a read error. J is TRBJ1-2 and V is TRBV6-5; D is uncertain. Germline V lookup: CDR1 MNHEY, CDR2 SVGAGI. The CDR3 covers 13 residues. CDR3 sequence reads: CASSYSCNYCYTF. The CDR3 region has the DNA TGTGCCAGCAGTTACTCGTGCAACTATTGCTACACCTTC.

The chain uses TRBV6-1 and TRBJ1-1, with D uncertain. V lost 6 bases, J lost 3 bases, and 11 bases lay in between. The CDR3 runs to 13 residues. Looked up from germline, CDR1 is MNHNS and CDR2 is SASEGT. CDR3 in DNA: TGTGCCAGCAGGGTCGGGAGGTACACTGAAGCTTTCTTT. Protein sequence: CASRVGRYTEAFF.

This clone was observed many times. The chain combines TRBV24-1 with TRBJ2-1; the D gene is possibly TRBD1 (5 bases). The CDR3 runs 14 residues. Germline CDR1 KGHDR, CDR2 SFDVKD. V lost 3 bases and J 7 bases, leaving 12 bases between the germline ends. The CDR3 loop is CATSDPQGFNEQFF. The CDR3 bases are TGTGCCACCAGTGATCCCCAGGGTTTTAATGAGCAGTTCTTC.

This clone was detected ten times or more. Other DNA sequences from this sample encode an identical CDR3 as well. This CDR3 is CASSPRQGAVTGNTIYF. CDR3 coding DNA: TGTGCCAGCAGCCCGCGGCAGGGGGCGGTTACTGGAAACACCATATATTTT. J is TRBJ1-3 and V is TRBV11-2, with TRBD1 matching 8 bases. Unmatched junction bases numbered 11, after V lost 5 bases and J lost 2 bases. The CDR3 spans 17 residues. Per germline, CDR1 SGHAT and CDR2 FQNNGV.

The table lists this clone with many counts. V gene TRBV24-1 combines with J gene TRBJ1-5; D remains unclear. V lost 1 base, J lost 4 bases, and 19 bases lay in between. CDR1 and CDR2 from the germline V gene are KGHDR and SFDVKD. The CDR3 loop spans 18 amino acids. CDR3 protein: CATSDFTVGSCRNQPQHF. CDR3 nucleotide sequence: TGTGCCACCAGTGATTTTACTGTCGGCAGCTGCCGAAATCAGCCCCAGCATTTT.

This chain links TRBV2 with TRBJ2-3; TRBD2 agrees at 13 bases. The CDR3 loop spans 17 amino acids. V shed 4 bases, J shed 3 bases, and the junction held 7 bases outside the gene matches. CDR1 and CDR2 (germline): SNHLY, FYNNEI. The CDR3 loop reads CASSVTLAGGPTDTQYF. CDR3 DNA sequence: TGTGCCAGCAGTGTTACACTAGCGGGAGGGCCAACAGATACGCAGTATTTT.

With respect to this clone: Germline is not matched at one junction end, which may reflect a read error. The chain couples TRBV5-1 to TRBJ2-3; 8 nucleotides align to TRBD2. CDR1 is SGHRS, CDR2 YFSETQ, per germline. The CDR3 has 16 amino acids. CDR3 DNA sequence: TGCACCAACAGCCGAGACCTCGACTCAGCGGGGGATACGCAATATTTT. Translated: CTNSRDLDSAGDTQYF.

This clone was counted many times. The chain joins TRBV30 to TRBJ2-3; possibly TRBD1 for D (5 bases). The CDR3 contains 13 residues. Germline values: CDR1 GTSNPN, CDR2 SVGIG (reference sequence). Deletions cut 0 bases from V and 1 base from J, with 5 bases between. CDR3 residues: CAWSVGGTDTQYF. As DNA, the CDR3 is TGTGCCTGGAGTGTAGGGGGCACAGATACGCAGTATTTT.

In its sample, this clone was seen once. The rearrangement uses TRBV11-1 and TRBJ2-3; tentative D call: TRBD1 (6 bases). Germline CDR1 is SGHAT and CDR2 is FQDESV (reference sequence). V lost 8 bases and J lost 0, with 15 bases in between. The length of the CDR3 is 15 residues. The CDR3 DNA is TGTGCCAGCTTATTGGGGGCAGCTAGCACAGATACGCAGTATTTT. Residues: CASLLGAASTDTQYF.

This clone is medium-sized. The chain combines TRBV7-8 with TRBJ1-1; D remains unclear. The CDR3 contains 16 residues. Germline lookup yields CDR1 SGHVS and CDR2 FQNEAQ. The V end lost 0 bases, the J end lost 5 bases, and 16 bases lay between the germline ends. The DNA for the CDR3 is TGTGCCAGCAGCTTAGCCACCCGGTCGAGTATAACTGAAGCTTTCTTT. Protein sequence: CASSLATRSSITEAFF.

This clone occurred a few times. The chain is built from TRBV10-3 and TRBJ1-2; D gene uncertain. This CDR3 spans 17 amino acids. V lost 0 bases and J lost 0, with 14 bases in between. Germline CDR1 ENHRY, CDR2 SYGVKD. The CDR3 protein is CAISESELQKPNYGYTF. CDR3 DNA: TGTGCCATCAGTGAGTCCGAATTGCAGAAACCTAACTATGGCTACACCTTC.

The chain couples TRBV4-3 to TRBJ2-1; unclear D gene. Per germline, CDR1 LGHNA and CDR2 YSLEER. There are 14 residues in the CDR3. With 5 bases removed from V and 5 bases from J, the gap between germline ends came to 13 bases. CDR3 nucleotide sequence: TGCGCCAGCAGCTATACGGCTTTAAACAATGAGCAGTTCTTC. It translates to CASSYTALNNEQFF.